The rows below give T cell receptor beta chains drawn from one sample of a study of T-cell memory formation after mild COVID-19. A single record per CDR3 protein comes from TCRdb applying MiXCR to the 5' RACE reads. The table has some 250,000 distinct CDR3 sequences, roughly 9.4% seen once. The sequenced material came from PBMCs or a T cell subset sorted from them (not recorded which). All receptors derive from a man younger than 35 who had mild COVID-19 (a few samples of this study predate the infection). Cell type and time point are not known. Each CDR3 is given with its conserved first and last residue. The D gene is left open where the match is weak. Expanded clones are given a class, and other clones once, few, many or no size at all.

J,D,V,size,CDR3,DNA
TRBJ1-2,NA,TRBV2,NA,CASRVTNGGGYTF,TGTGCCAGCAGAGTAACAAACGGGGGTGGCTACACCTTC
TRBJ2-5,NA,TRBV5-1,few,CASSLRGQTETQYF,TGCGCCAGCAGCTTGAGGGGCCAGACTGAGACCCAGTACTTC
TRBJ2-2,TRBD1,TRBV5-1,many,CASSPGQGATGELFF,TGCGCCAGCAGCCCGGGACAGGGGGCTACCGGGGAGCTGTTTTTT
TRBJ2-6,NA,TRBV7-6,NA,CASSPLLASGANVLTF,TGTGCCAGCAGCCCGTTACTAGCTTCTGGGGCCAACGTCCTGACTTTC
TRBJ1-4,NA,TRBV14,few,CASSQDIHGEKLFF,TGTGCCAGCAGCCAGGACATCCACGGTGAAAAACTGTTTTTT
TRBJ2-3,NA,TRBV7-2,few,CASSRHPADTQYF,TGTGCCAGCAGCCGCCATCCCGCAGATACGCAGTATTTT
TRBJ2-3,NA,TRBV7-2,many,CASSLKWAIMTSTDTQYF,TGTGCCAGCAGCTTAAAGTGGGCCATAATGACTAGCACAGATACGCAGTATTTT
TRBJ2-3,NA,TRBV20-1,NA,CSGRTRDWTSTDTQYF,TGCAGTGGGAGAACCCGGGACTGGACTAGCACAGATACGCAGTATTTT
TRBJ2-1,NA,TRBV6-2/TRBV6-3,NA,CASSYLAGLGGLYNEQFF,TGTGCCAGCAGTTACCTTGCAGGATTGGGGGGGCTTTACAATGAGCAGTTCTTC
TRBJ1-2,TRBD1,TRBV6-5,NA,CASSGQTGFNYGYTF,TGTGCCAGCAGTGGTCAGACAGGGTTCAATTATGGCTACACCTTC
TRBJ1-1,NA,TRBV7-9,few,CASSPVGGTNTEAFF,TGTGCCAGCAGCCCGGTGGGGGGGACGAACACTGAAGCTTTCTTT
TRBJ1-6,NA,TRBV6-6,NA,CASSDSQNSPLHF,TGTGCCAGCTCTGACAGCCAAAATTCACCCCTCCACTTT
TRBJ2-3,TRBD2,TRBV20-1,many,CSARALTSGTSTDTQYF,TGCAGTGCTAGAGCTCTGACTAGCGGGACAAGCACAGATACGCAGTATTTT
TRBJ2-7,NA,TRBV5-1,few,CASSLGQGQQYF,TGCGCCAGCAGCTTGGGGCAGGGCCAGCAGTACTTC
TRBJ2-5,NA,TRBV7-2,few,CASSLGLGAGSGETQYF,TGTGCCAGCAGCCTAGGCTTAGGGGCGGGGTCCGGGGAGACCCAGTACTTC
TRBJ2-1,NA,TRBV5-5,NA,CASSLAPGVYNEQFF,TGTGCCAGCAGCTTGGCCCCAGGGGTCTACAATGAGCAGTTCTTC
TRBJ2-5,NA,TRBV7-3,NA,CASSLTGQLIQETQYF,TGTGCCAGCAGCTTAACAGGACAGCTTATACAAGAGACCCAGTACTTC
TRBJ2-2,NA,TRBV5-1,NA,CASSLGTTNTGELFF,TGCGCCAGCAGCTTGGGGACAACGAACACCGGGGAGCTGTTTTTT
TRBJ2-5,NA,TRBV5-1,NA,CASSSLSGETQYF,TGCGCCAGCAGCTCCTTATCCGGGGAGACCCAGTACTTC
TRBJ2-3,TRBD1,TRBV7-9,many,CASSTWGTGTNTQYF,TGTGCCAGCAGCACGTGGGGGACAGGGACCAATACGCAGTATTTT
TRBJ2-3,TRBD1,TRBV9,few,CASNGQGTDTQYF,TGTGCCAGCAACGGACAGGGGACAGATACGCAGTATTTT
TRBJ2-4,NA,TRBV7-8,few,CASSYPGAIQYF,TGTGCCAGCAGCTATCCAGGGGCCATTCAGTACTTC
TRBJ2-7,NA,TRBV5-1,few,CASSWGVYEQYF,TGCGCCAGCAGCTGGGGAGTATACGAGCAGTACTTC
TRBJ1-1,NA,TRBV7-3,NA,CASSKGLGTEAFF,TGTGCCAGCAGCAAAGGATTGGGCACTGAAGCTTTCTTT
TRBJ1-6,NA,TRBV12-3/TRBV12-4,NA,CASQESRDYNSPLHF,TGTGCCAGTCAGGAGTCGCGGGATTATAATTCACCCCTCCACTTT
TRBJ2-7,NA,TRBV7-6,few,CASSIGLPGEQYF,TGTGCCAGCAGCATCGGGCTCCCCGGGGAGCAGTACTTC
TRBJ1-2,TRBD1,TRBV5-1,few,CASSSGQGESNYGYTF,TGCGCCAGCAGCTCGGGACAGGGCGAGAGCAACTATGGCTACACCTTC
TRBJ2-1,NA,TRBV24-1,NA,CATSDRTVPNNEQFF,TGTGCCACCAGTGACCGGACTGTCCCCAACAATGAGCAGTTCTTC
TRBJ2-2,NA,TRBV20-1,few,CSASPGGELFF,TGCAGTGCTAGTCCCGGCGGGGAGCTGTTTTTT
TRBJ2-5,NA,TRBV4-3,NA,CASSHRRYSETQYF,TGCGCCAGCAGCCACCGGAGGTATAGCGAGACCCAGTACTTC
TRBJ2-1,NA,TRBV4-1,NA,CASSLGLTIYNEQFF,TGCGCCAGCAGCCTTGGACTTACGATCTACAATGAGCAGTTCTTC
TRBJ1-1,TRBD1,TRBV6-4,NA,CASWQGAVDTEAFF,TGTGCCAGCTGGCAGGGGGCTGTCGACACTGAAGCTTTCTTT
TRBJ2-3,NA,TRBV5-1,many,CASSLGLDKDTQYF,TGCGCCAGCAGCTTGGGACTAGACAAAGATACGCAGTATTTT
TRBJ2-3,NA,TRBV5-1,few,CASRKDVTDTQYF,TGCGCCAGCAGGAAGGACGTCACAGATACGCAGTATTTT
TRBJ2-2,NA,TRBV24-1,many,CATSDLQGRPEAGELFF,TGTGCCACCAGTGATTTGCAAGGTCGGCCTGAAGCCGGGGAGCTGTTTTTT
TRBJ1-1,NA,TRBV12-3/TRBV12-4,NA,CASSFNSPNTEAFF,TGTGCCAGCAGTTTTAACAGCCCGAACACTGAAGCTTTCTTT
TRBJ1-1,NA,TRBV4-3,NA,CASSQDAANTEAFF,TGCGCCAGCAGCCAAGATGCGGCGAACACTGAAGCTTTCTTT
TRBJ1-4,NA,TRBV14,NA,CASSQQWPTNEKLFF,TGTGCCAGCAGCCAGCAGTGGCCGACTAATGAAAAACTGTTTTTT
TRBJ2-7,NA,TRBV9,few,CASAGDRQYEQYF,TGTGCCAGTGCAGGGGATCGGCAATACGAGCAGTACTTC
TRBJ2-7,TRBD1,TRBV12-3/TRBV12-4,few,CASSQWDRVGEQYF,TGTGCCAGCAGCCAATGGGACAGGGTGGGCGAGCAGTACTTC
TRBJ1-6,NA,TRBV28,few,CASSLWGALGSPLHF,TGTGCCAGCAGTTTATGGGGGGCGCTGGGTTCACCCCTCCACTTT
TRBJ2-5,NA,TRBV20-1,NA,CSATTPGPKQETQYF,TGCAGTGCCACAACCCCGGGACCGAAGCAAGAGACCCAGTACTTC
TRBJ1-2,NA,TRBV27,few,CASSPGGGLGGYTF,TGTGCCAGCAGTCCGGGCGGGGGGCTAGGCGGCTACACCTTC
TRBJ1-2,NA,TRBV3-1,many,CASSPQGSLYGYTF,TGTGCCAGCAGCCCACAGGGTTCCCTCTATGGCTACACCTTC
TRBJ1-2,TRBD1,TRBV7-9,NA,CASSLPTGRGVGYTF,TGTGCCAGCAGCCTCCCGACAGGGAGAGGAGTGGGCTACACCTTC
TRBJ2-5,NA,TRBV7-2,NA,CASSLADRRISQETQYF,TGTGCCAGCAGCTTAGCCGACAGGAGGATAAGCCAAGAGACCCAGTACTTC
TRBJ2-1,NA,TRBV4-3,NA,CASSQDSSGGYNEQFF,TGCGCCAGCAGCCAAGATTCCAGCGGAGGTTACAATGAGCAGTTCTTC
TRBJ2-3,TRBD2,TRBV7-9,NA,CASSSGGTPSTDTQYF,TGTGCCAGCAGCTCCGGGGGGACCCCTAGCACAGATACGCAGTATTTT
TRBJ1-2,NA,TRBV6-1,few,CASRTTVPHGYTF,TGTGCCAGCAGAACGACGGTCCCCCATGGCTACACCTTC
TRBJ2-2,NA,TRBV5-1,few,CASSLRGGGGELFF,TGCGCCAGCAGCTTGCGCGGGGGCGGCGGGGAGCTGTTTTTT
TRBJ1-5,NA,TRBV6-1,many,CASRQLNQPQHF,TGTGCCAGCAGACAGCTTAATCAGCCCCAGCATTTT
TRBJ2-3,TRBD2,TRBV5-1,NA,CASSPGLHSDTQYF,TGCGCCAGCAGCCCGGGACTACATTCAGATACGCAGTATTTT
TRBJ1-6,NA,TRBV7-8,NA,CASSLVFGNSPLHF,TGTGCCAGCAGCTTAGTCTTTGGTAATTCACCCCTCCACTTT
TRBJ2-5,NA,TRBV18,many,CASSRLAQETQYF,TGTGCCAGCTCAAGGCTAGCACAAGAGACCCAGTACTTC
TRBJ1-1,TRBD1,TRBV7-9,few,CASSPGGQGARVTEAFF,TGTGCCAGCAGCCCAGGGGGACAGGGGGCAAGGGTGACTGAAGCTTTCTTT
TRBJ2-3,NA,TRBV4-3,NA,CASSVYWAEAPAQYF,TGCGCCAGCAGCGTATACTGGGCGGAGGCCCCAGCGCAGTATTTT
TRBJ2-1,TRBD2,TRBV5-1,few,CASSTGLAGFYNEQFF,TGCGCCAGCAGCACCGGACTAGCGGGGTTCTACAATGAGCAGTTCTTC